This TCR beta chain was retrieved from a study of siplizumab effects on memory and regulatory T cells. It was 85,000 to 100,000 TCR templates that were assayed per sample. Assay: immunoSEQ multiplex PCR; the TCRdb copy retains only in-frame clones and omits some. The table shows about 100,000 clones, with more than 85% occurring only once. From germline, CDR1 is SGHVS and CDR2 FQNEAQ. Trimming at V came to 5 bases and at J to 0 bases, leaving 7 bases not matched to a gene. The CDR3 loop spans 16 amino acids. To note about this clone: Antigen unknown.

Study-level findings and limits: Roughly 75-95% of proliferating CD4+ or CD8+ clones defied assignment to a naive or memory phenotype. The mean Treg-derived percentage of mappable alloreactive CD4+ clones was under 75% with siplizumab compared with under 30% in controls. The study found naive T cells seemingly more diverse than memory cells and seemingly major alloresponse contributors.

The sample consisted of Tregs sorted from blood. This receptor was obtained from a human donor in good health. The chain uses TRBV7-8 and TRBJ1-3; 7 positions match TRBD1. The CDR3 here is CASSTRGQLSGNTIYF. The CDR3, as DNA: TGTGCCAGCAGCACAAGGGGGCAGCTCTCTGGAAACACCATATATTTT.